This T cell receptor (beta chain) comes out of a study of patients and donors after allogeneic stem cell transplantation. A single record per CDR3 protein comes from TCRdb applying MiXCR to the RT-PCR reads. Among roughly 200,000 distinct CDR3 sequences listed, 35% to 45% were seen once. CDR3 length: 14 amino acids. Trimming left V 0 bases short and J 3 bases short, with 7 bases between. In germline, CDR1 is SGHNT, CDR2 YYREEE (reference sequence). This TCR was recovered from a human donor who was either an allogeneic HSCT recipient or a stem cell or donor lymphocyte infusion donor (not recorded which). It is not recorded whose cells these are; they may come from a transplant donor. The specimen was blood, either unsorted or a sorted T cell fraction (not recorded which). The V gene is TRBV5-4, the J gene TRBJ2-4, with unresolved D. The DNA for the CDR3 is TGTGCCAGCAGCTTGGAGGTGGGCAAAAACATTCAGTACTTC. Protein sequence: CASSLEVGKNIQYF.